The 28 T cell receptor beta chains in this list originate from one sample, sequenced in a study of T cells in Graves' hyperthyroidism and ophthalmopathy. The TCR beta CDR3 regions underwent amplification using RNA transcripts as the source. Carried out on the TCR CDR3, a first-round RT-PCR used the HTBI primer set. TCRdb ran MiXCR on the multiplex PCR reads and lists one entry per CDR3 protein. The sample comprises under 300,000 distinct CDR3 sequences, over 20% of which are singletons, and over 55% rests with the top ten. Sample: blood. Receptors were obtained from a man aged 25-40 years with Graves' ophthalmopathy.

This sequence joins TRBV7-2 and TRBJ2-3; maybe TRBD2 (6 bases). This CDR3 contains 15 residues. Per germline, CDR1 SGHTA and CDR2 FQGNSA. Trimming pared 6 bases from V and 7 bases from J, leaving 20 bases between. This CDR3 reads CASRGPPGGAYTQYF. CDR3 DNA sequence: TGTGCCAGCAGGGGCCCTCCCGGGGGAGCTTATACGCAGTATTTT. Full variable domain (remainder filled in from reference TRBV7-2 and TRBJ2-3): GAGVSQSPSNKVTEKGKDVELRCDPISGHTALYWYRQSLGQGLEFLIYFQGNSAPDKSGLPSDRFSAERTGGSVSTLTIQRTQQEDSAVYLCASRGPPGGAYTQYFGPGTRLTVL.

V usage is TRBV7-9 and J usage is TRBJ1-1; no firm D call. Germline CDR1 SEHNR, CDR2 FQNEAQ (reference sequence). Trimming stripped 5 bases from V and 6 bases from J, with 7 bases between. The CDR3 consists of 11 residues. This CDR3 is CASSREAEAFF. The CDR3 DNA follows: TGTGCCAGCAGCCGAGAGGCTGAAGCTTTCTTT. Based on the CDR3 plus reference TRBV7-9 and TRBJ1-1, the full variable domain is DTGVSQNPRHKITKRGQNVTFRCDPISEHNRLYWYRQTLGQGPEFLTYFQNEAQLEKSRLLSDRFSAERPKGSFSTLEIQRTEQGDSAMYLCASSREAEAFFGQGTRLTVV.

The V gene is TRBV11-2, the J gene TRBJ2-1, with D possibly being TRBD2 (6 bases). The V and J ends lost 2 bases and 0 bases respectively, with 17 bases between them. The CDR3 contains 18 residues. Germline loops: CDR1 SGHAT, CDR2 FQNNGV. This CDR3 is CASSLTLGGLSSYNEQFF. The CDR3 nucleotides are TGTGCCAGCAGCTTAACGTTGGGGGGACTTAGCTCCTACAATGAGCAGTTCTTC.

The chain employs TRBV11-1 and TRBJ2-1; no reliable D call. Germline V CDR1 and CDR2: SGHAT, FQDESV (reference sequence). This CDR3 is built from 12 residues. V was shortened by 4 bases and J by 5 bases, with 6 bases between the two germline ends. DNA for the CDR3: TGTGCCAGCAGCTCTAAGAACAATGAGCAGTTCTTC. It is translated as CASSSKNNEQFF. The full variable domain, with the rest looked up from reference TRBV11-1 and TRBJ2-1, is EAEVAQSPRYKITEKSQAVAFWCDPISGHATLYWYRQILGQGPELLVQFQDESVVDDSQLPKDRFSAERLKGVDSTLKIQPAELGDSAMYLCASSSKNNEQFFGPGTRLTVL.

This chain joins TRBV10-3 and TRBJ1-1; D unresolved. The CDR3 is 14 amino acids. The V and J ends lost 3 bases and 0 bases respectively, with 8 bases between them. CDR1 and CDR2 (germline): ENHRY, SYGVKD. CDR3 loop: CAISDAVMNTEAFF. In nucleotides, the CDR3 is TGTGCCATCAGTGATGCGGTTATGAACACTGAAGCTTTCTTT.

This clonotype came up a few times. The chain has TRBV5-6 and TRBJ2-3, with TRBD2 identical over 7 bases. J was trimmed by 4 bases and V by 4 bases; bases with no gene match: 6. The CDR3 runs 14 residues. Per the germline V gene, CDR1 is SGHDT and CDR2 is YYEEEE. Written as DNA, the CDR3 is TGTGCCAGCAGCCCCGGGGGAGGGTCAGATACGCAGTATTTT. Protein product: CASSPGGGSDTQYF.

The gene calls are TRBV6-2 or TRBV6-3 and TRBJ1-1; no clear D. CDR3 length equals 13 residues. The germline V gene has CDR1 MNHEY and CDR2 SVGEGT. V gave up 10 bases and J gave up 0 bases, with 12 bases separating them. For the CDR3, the DNA is TGTGCCATCTCAGAAAGAATGAACACTGAAGCTTTCTTT. Translating gives CAISERMNTEAFF.

J is TRBJ2-1 and V is TRBV5-1; D possibly corresponds to TRBD1 (6 bases). CDR3 length: 14 residues. Germline lookup yields CDR1 SGHRS and CDR2 YFSETQ. Trimming left V 6 bases short and J 2 bases short, with 12 bases between. DNA of the CDR3: TGCGCCAGCACCACAGGGACCCCCTACAATGAGCAGTTCTTC. Its protein product is CASTTGTPYNEQFF.

This clonotype was seen repeatedly, ten times or more. The chain has TRBV3-1 and TRBJ2-7; unclear D gene. This CDR3 spans 13 amino acids. The germline V gene encodes CDR1 LGHDT and CDR2 YNNKEL (reference sequence). Trimming left V 1 base short and J 3 bases short, with 7 bases between. The CDR3 DNA reads as TGTGCCAGCAGCCAAGGCTCATACTACGAGCAGTACTTC. Its translation is CASSQGSYYEQYF.

This clonotype has just a few counts. V gene TRBV18 combines with J gene TRBJ2-3; D is perhaps TRBD1 (6 bases). CDR3 length equals 18 residues. Trimming cost V 1 base and J 0 bases, with 17 bases left between them. CDR1 and CDR2 from the germline V gene are KGHSH and LQKENI. The CDR3 DNA reads as TGTGCCAGCTCACCACTAGAGACAGGCTCCACTAGCACAGATACGCAGTATTTT. It specifies CASSPLETGSTSTDTQYF. The full variable domain, with the rest looked up from reference TRBV18 and TRBJ2-3, is NAGVMQNPRHLVRRRGQEARLRCSPMKGHSHVYWYRQLPEEGLKFMVYLQKENIIDESGMPKERFSAEFPKEGPSILRIQQVVRGDSAAYFCASSPLETGSTSTDTQYFGPGTRLTVL.

For this clonotype: A much larger clone is a single base away; this may be a read error. The V gene is TRBV5-1, the J gene TRBJ1-2, with D unresolved. The CDR3 extends over 14 amino acids. The germline CDR1 and CDR2 sequences are SGHRS and YFSETQ. The CDR3, as DNA: TGCGCCAGCGGCTTGCGGCAGAATAACTATGGCTACACCTTC. Its translation: CASGLRQNNYGYTF.

This chain joins TRBV20-1 and TRBJ2-5, with 12 bases matching TRBD2. The CDR3 runs 15 residues. Germline V gene sequence: CDR1 DFQATT, CDR2 SNEGSKA (reference sequence). Germline trimming cut 1 base from V and 5 bases from J; bases unmatched to any gene: 5. In DNA form, the CDR3 reads TGCAGTGCTAGAGCCTCTAGCGGGAGGGGCGAGACCCAGTACTTC. Its protein is CSARASSGRGETQYF.

CDR3 in DNA: TGTGCCAGCAGCCAAGAAACTAGCGGGTACGAGCAGTACTTC. Protein sequence: CASSQETSGYEQYF. The chain joins TRBV4-2 to TRBJ2-7; TRBD2 agrees at 9 bases. The J segment lost 4 bases and the V segment lost 0 bases, leaving 1 base of the junction unmatched. The CDR3 has 14 residues. The germline CDR1 and CDR2 sequences are LGHNA and YNFKEQ.

V usage is TRBV12-5 and J usage is TRBJ1-6; the match to TRBD1 covers 7 bases. Germline-derived CDR1 and CDR2 are LGHNT and FRNRAP. This CDR3 comprises 16 residues. J gave up 7 bases and V 0 bases, and 6 bases lay outside the gene matches. The CDR3 spells CASGLVLGTDNSPLHF. CDR3 bases: TGTGCTAGTGGTTTGGTACTGGGGACAGACAATTCACCCCTCCACTTT.

The chain is built from TRBV9 and TRBJ2-5; no firm D call. Trimming cost V 0 bases and J 6 bases, with 9 bases left between them. This CDR3 has 13 residues. Germline V gives CDR1 SGDLS, CDR2 YYNGEE. This CDR3 is CASSVAPRQTQYF. In DNA, the CDR3 is TGTGCCAGCAGCGTAGCCCCCCGGCAGACCCAGTACTTC.

V is TRBV30 and J is TRBJ2-3; 7 bases are a match to TRBD2. With V trimmed by 0 bases and J by 4 bases, 7 bases remained unmatched. This CDR3 comprises 15 residues. Germline V gene sequence: CDR1 GTSNPN, CDR2 SVGIG (reference sequence). The chain's CDR3 is CAWSVRGRGADTQYF. In DNA, the CDR3 is TGTGCCTGGAGTGTACGCGGTCGGGGGGCAGATACGCAGTATTTT.

V and J are TRBV6-2 or TRBV6-3 and TRBJ2-1, with 10 bases identical to TRBD2. This CDR3 comprises 15 residues. V lost 6 bases and J lost 9; bases outside the gene matches: 11. CDR1 MNHEY and CDR2 SVGEGT come from the germline V gene. Here the CDR3 reads CASSALSGRAGEQFF. In DNA, the CDR3 is TGTGCCAGCAGCGCCCTCAGCGGGAGGGCCGGTGAGCAGTTCTTC.

This clonotype was observed a handful of times. This may be a read error, as it is one base from a much larger clone. The chain combines TRBV11-2 with TRBJ2-2; D call uncertain. Per the germline V gene, CDR1 is SGHAT and CDR2 is FQNNGV. CDR3 length equals 12 residues. V was trimmed by 7 bases and J by 1 base, leaving 4 bases between them. CDR3 amino acids: CASTGNTGELFF. The CDR3 DNA is TGTGCCAGCACAGGGAACACCGGGGAGCTGTTTTTT. The full variable domain, rest sourced from reference TRBV11-2 and TRBJ2-2, is EAGVAQSPRYKIIEKRQSVAFWCNPISGHATLYWYQQILGQGPKLLIQFQNNGVVDDSQLPKDRFSAERLKGVDSTLKIQPAKLEDSAVYLCASTGNTGELFFGEGSRLTVL.

This clonotype was seen a handful of times. The chain is built from TRBV15 and TRBJ1-5; the D is unclear. CDR3 length equals 12 residues. Germline V lookup: CDR1 LNHNV, CDR2 YYDKDF (reference sequence). V was trimmed by 0 bases and J by 5 bases, leaving 2 bases between them. The CDR3 DNA reads TGTGCCACCAGCAGAGAATATCAGCCCCAGCATTTT. It is translated as CATSREYQPQHF.

There are a few counts of this clonotype. The rearrangement links TRBV27 to TRBJ2-7, with TRBD2 matching 8 bases. The V gene end was trimmed by 10 bases and the J gene end by 7 bases; junction bases not matched to a gene: 21. CDR1 MNHEY and CDR2 SMNVEV come from the germline V gene (reference sequence). This CDR3 comprises 16 residues. CDR3 sequence: CANSSDKRGILGEQYF. The DNA of the CDR3 is TGTGCCAACTCCTCCGACAAGCGGGGGATCCTCGGAGAGCAGTACTTC.

The chain employs TRBV7-9 and TRBJ2-7; no clear D. This CDR3 is 13 amino acids long. Trimming left V 0 bases short and J 7 bases short, with 10 bases between. Germline-derived CDR1 and CDR2 are SEHNR and FQNEAQ (reference sequence). Written as DNA, the CDR3 is TGTGCCAGCAGCTTAGCGACCGCCGGGGAGCAGTACTTC. Amino acids: CASSLATAGEQYF.

This clonotype was detected a few times. The genes are TRBV6-2 or TRBV6-3 and TRBJ2-4; 9 nucleotides line up with TRBD1. The CDR3 runs to 15 residues. J lost 1 base, V lost 6 bases, and 4 bases had no gene match. The V gene's germline CDR1 is MNHEY and CDR2 SVGEGT. The CDR3, as DNA: TGTGCCAGCAGACGACAGGGGGAGGCCAAAAACATTCAGTACTTC. It codes for CASRRQGEAKNIQYF.

This rearrangement joins TRBV28 to TRBJ2-7; D is uncertain. CDR1 is MDHEN, CDR2 SYDVKM, per germline. The CDR3 runs 14 residues. Trimming cost V 2 bases and J 3 bases, with 11 bases left between them. Written as DNA, the CDR3 is TGTGCCAGCAGTTTAGTCCCGCCCGGCTACGAGCAGTACTTC. Translated, it gives CASSLVPPGYEQYF. The full variable domain, with the rest looked up from reference TRBV28 and TRBJ2-7, is DVKVTQSSRYLVKRTGEKVFLECVQDMDHENMFWYRQDPGLGLRLIYFSYDVKMKEKGDIPEGYSVSREKKERFSLILESASTNQTSMYLCASSLVPPGYEQYFGPGTRLTVT.

The V gene is TRBV7-8, the J gene TRBJ2-7; D is perhaps TRBD2 (5 bases). CDR1 and CDR2 (germline): SGHVS, FQNEAQ. CDR3 length: 16 residues. Trimming shortened V by 2 bases and J by 3 bases, and 17 bases separated the two germline ends. The CDR3 reads CASSLYGGALDYEQYF. As DNA, the CDR3 is TGTGCCAGCAGCTTATATGGAGGCGCGCTCGACTACGAGCAGTACTTC.

This clonotype was recorded a few times. DNA of the CDR3: TGTGCCAGCAGCTTAAAGCTACCCCAAGAGACCCAGTACTTC. Protein: CASSLKLPQETQYF. The chain combines TRBV7-9 with TRBJ2-5; D is ambiguous. CDR1 is SEHNR, CDR2 FQNEAQ, per germline (reference sequence). The CDR3 is made up of 14 amino acids. Trimming pared 2 bases from V and 1 base from J, leaving 8 bases between.

This clonotype occurred many times. The genes are TRBV11-1 and TRBJ2-3, with D perhaps matching TRBD2 (5 bases). Trimming stripped 5 bases from V and 2 bases from J, with 14 bases between. The CDR3 is made up of 15 amino acids. Germline lookup yields CDR1 SGHAT and CDR2 FQDESV (reference sequence). In DNA, the CDR3 is TGTGCCAGCAGCCCCGGAGGAGTAGACACAGATACGCAGTATTTT. Its translation is CASSPGGVDTDTQYF.

V and J are TRBV5-8 and TRBJ2-1, with 8 bases aligning to TRBD1. CDR3 length: 13 amino acids. Germline assignment: CDR1 SGHTS and CDR2 YDEGEE. The J segment lost 10 bases and the V segment lost 4 bases, leaving 7 bases of the junction unmatched. The CDR3 loop reads CASSHTGGLEQFF. The CDR3, as DNA: TGTGCCAGCAGCCATACAGGGGGGCTAGAGCAGTTCTTC.

This clonotype was observed a handful of times. The chain couples TRBV20-1 to TRBJ2-7; D is possibly TRBD1 (6 bases). Germline V gives CDR1 DFQATT, CDR2 SNEGSKA (reference sequence). This CDR3 region has 11 residues. V dropped 4 bases and J dropped 6 bases, with 10 bases sitting between them. CDR3 protein: CSAITGFEQYF. DNA for the CDR3: TGCAGTGCTATAACAGGGTTCGAGCAGTACTTC.